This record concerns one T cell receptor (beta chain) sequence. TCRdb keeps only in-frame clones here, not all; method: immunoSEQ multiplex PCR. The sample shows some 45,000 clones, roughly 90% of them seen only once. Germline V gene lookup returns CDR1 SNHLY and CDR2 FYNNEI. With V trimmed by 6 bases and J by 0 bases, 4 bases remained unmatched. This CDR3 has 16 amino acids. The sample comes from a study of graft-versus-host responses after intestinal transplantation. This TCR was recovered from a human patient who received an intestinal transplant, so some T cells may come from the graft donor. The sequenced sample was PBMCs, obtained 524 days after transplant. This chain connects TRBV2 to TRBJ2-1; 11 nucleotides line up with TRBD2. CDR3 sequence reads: CASRRLAGSSYNEQFF. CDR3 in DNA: TGTGCCAGCAGACGACTAGCGGGGTCCTCCTACAATGAGCAGTTCTTC.